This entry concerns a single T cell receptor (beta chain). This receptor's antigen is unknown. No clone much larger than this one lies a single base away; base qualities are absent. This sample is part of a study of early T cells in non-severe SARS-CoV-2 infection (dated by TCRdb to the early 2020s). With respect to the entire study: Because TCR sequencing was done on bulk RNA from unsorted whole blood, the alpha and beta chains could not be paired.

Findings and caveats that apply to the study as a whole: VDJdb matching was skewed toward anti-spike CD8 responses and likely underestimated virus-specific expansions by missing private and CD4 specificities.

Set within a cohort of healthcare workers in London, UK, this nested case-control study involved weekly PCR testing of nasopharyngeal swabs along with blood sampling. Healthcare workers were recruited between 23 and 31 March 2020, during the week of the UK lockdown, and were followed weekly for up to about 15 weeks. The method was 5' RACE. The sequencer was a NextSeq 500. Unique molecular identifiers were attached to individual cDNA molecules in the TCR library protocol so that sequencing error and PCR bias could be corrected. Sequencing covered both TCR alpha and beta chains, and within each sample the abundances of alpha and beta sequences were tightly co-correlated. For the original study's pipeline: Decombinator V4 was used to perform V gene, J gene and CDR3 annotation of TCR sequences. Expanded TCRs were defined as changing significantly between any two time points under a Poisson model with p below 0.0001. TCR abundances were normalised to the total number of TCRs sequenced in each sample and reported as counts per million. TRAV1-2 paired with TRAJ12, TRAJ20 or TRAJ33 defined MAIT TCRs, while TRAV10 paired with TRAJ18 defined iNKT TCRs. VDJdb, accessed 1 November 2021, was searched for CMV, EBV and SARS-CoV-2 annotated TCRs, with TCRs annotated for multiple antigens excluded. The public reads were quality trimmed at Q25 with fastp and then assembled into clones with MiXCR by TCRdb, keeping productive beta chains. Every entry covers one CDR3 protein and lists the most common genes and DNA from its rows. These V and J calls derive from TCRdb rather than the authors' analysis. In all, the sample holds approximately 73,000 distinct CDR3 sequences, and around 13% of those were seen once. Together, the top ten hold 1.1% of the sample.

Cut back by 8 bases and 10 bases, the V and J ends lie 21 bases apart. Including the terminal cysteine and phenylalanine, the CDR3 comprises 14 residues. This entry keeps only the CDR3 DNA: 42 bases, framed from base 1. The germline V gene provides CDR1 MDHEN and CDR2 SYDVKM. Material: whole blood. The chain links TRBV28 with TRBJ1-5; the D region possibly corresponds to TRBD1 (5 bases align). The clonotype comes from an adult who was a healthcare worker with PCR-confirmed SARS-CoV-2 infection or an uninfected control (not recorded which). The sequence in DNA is TGTGCCAGCTCGACGGGACCCCATCCGGCCCCCCAGCATTTT. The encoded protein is CASSTGPHPAPQHF.